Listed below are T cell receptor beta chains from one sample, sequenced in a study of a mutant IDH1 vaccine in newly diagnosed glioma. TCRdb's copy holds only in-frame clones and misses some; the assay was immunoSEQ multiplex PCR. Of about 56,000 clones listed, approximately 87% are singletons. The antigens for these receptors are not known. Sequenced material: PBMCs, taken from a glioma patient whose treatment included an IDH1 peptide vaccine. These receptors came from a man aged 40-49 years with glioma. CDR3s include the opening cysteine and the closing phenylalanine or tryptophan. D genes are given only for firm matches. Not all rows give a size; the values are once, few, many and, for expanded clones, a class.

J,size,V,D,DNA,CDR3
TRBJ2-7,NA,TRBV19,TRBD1,TGTGCCAGTAGCGTCGTCGGACAGGGGGCAGGCGAGCAGTACTTC,CASSVVGQGAGEQYF
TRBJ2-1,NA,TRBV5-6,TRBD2,TGTGCCAGCAGCTGGGAACTAGCGGGACGGTACAATGAGCAGTTCTTC,CASSWELAGRYNEQFF
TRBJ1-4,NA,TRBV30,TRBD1,TGTGCCTGGACGTGGCCAGACAGGGACTCCCTAGGGGTTAATGAAAAACTGTTTTTT,CAWTWPDRDSLGVNEKLFF
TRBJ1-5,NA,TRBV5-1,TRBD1,TGCGCCAGCAGCCCCGGGACAGGGGAACAGCCCCAGCATTTT,CASSPGTGEQPQHF
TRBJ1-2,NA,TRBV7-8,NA,TGTGCCAGCAGCTCCCTGGGGGGGGGCTATGGCTACACCTTC,CASSSLGGGYGYTF
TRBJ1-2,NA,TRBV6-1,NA,TGTGCCAGCAGTGAAGCTACTGCGGGAAGCTATGGCTACACCTTC,CASSEATAGSYGYTF
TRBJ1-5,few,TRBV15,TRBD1,TGTGCCACCAGCAGAGGACAGACAGGGTATCAGCCCCAGCATTTT,CATSRGQTGYQPQHF
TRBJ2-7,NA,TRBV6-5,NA,TGTGCCAGCAGTTATATTCGGGAGAGCTCCTACGAGCAGTACTTC,CASSYIRESSYEQYF
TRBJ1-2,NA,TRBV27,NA,TGTGCCAGCAGTTCCTCGACCGGACCGCTGCTGGATGGCTACACCTTC,CASSSSTGPLLDGYTF
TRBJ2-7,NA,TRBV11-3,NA,TGTGCCAGCAGCTTATCCCCGGCCTACGAGCAGTACTTC,CASSLSPAYEQYF
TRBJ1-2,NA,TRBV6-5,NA,TGTGCCAGCAGTCCTACATGGGCCGGGCGCCATGGCTACACCTTC,CASSPTWAGRHGYTF
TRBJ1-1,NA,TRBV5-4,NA,TGTGCCAGCAGCCCACGATGGCCCACTGAAGCTTTCTTT,CASSPRWPTEAFF
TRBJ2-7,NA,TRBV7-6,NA,TGTGCCAGCAGCCCAGGGGCGGGAGAAGCCGAGCAGTACTTC,CASSPGAGEAEQYF
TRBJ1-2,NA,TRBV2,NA,TGTGCCAGCAGTGTCGACAGCTACTATGGCTACACCTTC,CASSVDSYYGYTF
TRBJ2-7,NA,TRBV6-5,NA,TGTGCCAGCAGTTACCGGGTGGGCTACGAGCAGTACTTC,CASSYRVGYEQYF
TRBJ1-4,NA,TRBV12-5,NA,TGTGCTAGTGGTTCGGGGGGGACCCTTAATGAAAAACTGTTTTTT,CASGSGGTLNEKLFF
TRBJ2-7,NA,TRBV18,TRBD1,TGTGCCAGCTCACCCGGGACAGGGGGAGGCGAGCAGTACTTC,CASSPGTGGGEQYF